This T cell receptor beta chain derives from a study of blood T cell repertoires in COVID-19. Overall study: Samples came from the United States, Italy and Spain, spanning acute and convalescent COVID-19. In each case, the material was cDNA or gDNA derived from T cells, B-cell-depleted T cells, or PBMCs.

As handled by the study authors: Quantification of nucleated cells was approximated via reference gene primer amplification. Libraries were prepared by immunoSEQ multiplex PCR; TCRdb keeps only in-frame clonotypes and omits some of them. V and J calls and clone size are copied from that table; D and trimming were computed from the DNA. This sample has 90,000 to 120,000 clones, with over 85% found just once. The sample was peripheral blood. This sequence originates from a man between 65 and 80 years old with acute or convalescent COVID-19.

CDR3 nucleotides: TGTGCCAGCAGCTTACAGGGGATTGAAAAACTGTTTTTT. Its translation: CASSLQGIEKLFF. V usage is TRBV5-6 and J usage is TRBJ1-4, with TRBD1 matching over 7 bases. The trim removed 2 bases at V and 7 bases at J, leaving 2 bases unmatched. Germline V gives CDR1 SGHDT, CDR2 YYEEEE. This CDR3 comprises 13 residues.